Sample share makes the clone carrying this T cell receptor (beta chain) medium-sized (0.01 to 0.1%). The antigen remains undetermined. Constant-region reverse primers amplified full-length variable regions, followed by semi-nested Nested Universal Primer A PCR. TCRdb re-analysed the 5' RACE reads in MiXCR, keeping a single row per CDR3 protein. Here the sample spans over 25,000 distinct CDR3 sequences, 27% being singletons. The sorted Tregs were CD4+CD25+CD127-/low cells. Overall study results and limits: Tumor Treg TCRs overlapped most with tumor naive CD4+ cells.

The CDR3 sequence is 16 residues long. CDR1 and CDR2 (germline): SEHNR, FQNEAQ (reference sequence). Trimming took off 4 bases at V and 4 bases at J, with 17 bases between the two ends. This chain uses TRBV7-9 with TRBJ1-5; D is uncertain. The sequenced sample consisted of tumor-infiltrating Tregs sorted from the breast tumor. The receptor was isolated from a female donor with breast cancer. The CDR3 protein is CASSSVTPFANQPQHF. The CDR3, as DNA: TGTGCCAGCAGCTCCGTGACCCCCTTTGCTAATCAGCCCCAGCATTTT.